Listed below are T cell receptor beta chains from one sample, sequenced in a study of OX40 agonist ivuxolimab in advanced cancers. Method: immunoSEQ multiplex PCR; TCRdb's copy keeps in-frame clones and lacks some. The repertoire holds 71,000 or so clones, with approximately 86% as singletons. The sample in question was CD4+ or CD8+ T cells sorted from blood, obtained in a trial of the OX40 agonist ivuxolimab. All receptors derive from an adult with an advanced solid tumor such as melanoma, head and neck, liver or kidney cancer. The CDR3 runs from the conserved cysteine through the conserved F or W. The order of the fields is V gene, clone size, D gene, J gene, CDR3 protein, CDR3 DNA. D genes are given only for firm matches. Size tells how often a clone was seen (once, few, many) or the class of an expanded clone, and some rows leave it out.

TRBV7-3	-	-	TRBJ2-7	CASSLGATYEQYF	TGTGCCAGCAGCTTAGGTGCCACCTACGAGCAGTACTTC
TRBV28	once	TRBD2	TRBJ2-7	CASSLTRASGLLEQYF	TGTGCCAGCAGTTTAACCCGGGCTAGCGGGCTTCTAGAGCAGTACTTC
TRBV28	-	-	TRBJ2-7	CASSSPPGSTYEQYF	TGTGCCAGCAGTTCGCCACCGGGATCCACCTACGAGCAGTACTTC
TRBV5-6	-	-	TRBJ1-3	CASSLPGGNTIYF	TGTGCCAGCAGCTTGCCAGGGGGAAACACCATATATTTT
TRBV5-1	once	-	TRBJ1-1	CASSSGATNTEAFF	TGCGCCAGCAGCTCGGGGGCCACGAACACTGAAGCTTTCTTT
TRBV7-2	-	-	TRBJ1-2	CATKPRSGAGYGYTF	TGTGCCACCAAACCTAGGTCGGGTGCCGGCTATGGCTACACCTTC
TRBV27	-	TRBD1	TRBJ1-2	CASRYGQGFGGYTF	TGTGCCAGCAGGTATGGACAGGGATTCGGAGGCTACACCTTC
TRBV19	-	-	TRBJ2-5	CASSGGILETQYF	TGTGCCAGTAGTGGAGGGATTCTGGAGACCCAGTACTTC
TRBV10-3	-	-	TRBJ2-7	CAISDPASGGSLYEQYF	TGTGCCATCAGTGACCCTGCGTCGGGGGGCTCCCTATACGAGCAGTACTTC
TRBV9	-	-	TRBJ1-2	CASNKAGAGGYTF	TGTGCCAGCAACAAAGCTGGGGCTGGTGGCTACACCTTC
TRBV11-3	-	TRBD1	TRBJ2-5	CASSPTGQAQETQYF	TGTGCCAGCAGCCCAACCGGACAGGCCCAAGAGACCCAGTACTTC
TRBV6-1	-	TRBD2	TRBJ2-7	CASVTSGGTYEQYF	TGTGCCAGCGTAACTAGCGGGGGAACCTACGAGCAGTACTTC
TRBV5-8	-	TRBD1	TRBJ2-7	CASSRRGTGLSEQYF	TGTGCCAGCAGCCGGAGAGGGACAGGCTTGTCCGAGCAGTACTTC
TRBV19	-	-	TRBJ2-1	CASGKTGYNEQFF	TGTGCCAGTGGGAAGACTGGTTACAATGAGCAGTTCTTC
TRBV6-6	-	-	TRBJ2-7	CASSFIQGSWAYEQYF	TGTGCCAGCAGTTTTATACAGGGCTCGTGGGCCTACGAGCAGTACTTC
TRBV11-2	-	TRBD1	TRBJ2-7	CASSSPDRGKYEQYF	TGTGCCAGCAGCTCCCCGGACAGGGGAAAGTACGAGCAGTACTTC
TRBV5-1	-	-	TRBJ2-3	CASSFADTQYF	TGCGCCAGCAGCTTTGCAGATACGCAGTATTTT
TRBV30	-	-	TRBJ1-1	CAWIRGTEAFF	TGTGCCTGGATTCGGGGGACTGAAGCTTTCTTT
TRBV5-1	-	-	TRBJ1-5	CASSLGQSNQPQHF	TGCGCCAGCAGCCTTGGACAAAGCAATCAGCCCCAGCATTTT
TRBV5-1	-	-	TRBJ2-2	CASSVPESGTGELFF	TGCGCCAGCAGCGTACCTGAATCCGGCACCGGGGAGCTGTTTTTT
TRBV2	once	TRBD1	TRBJ2-3	CASRPGQITDTQYF	TGTGCCAGCAGGCCGGGACAGATCACAGATACGCAGTATTTT
TRBV29-1	-	-	TRBJ1-6	CSAGTYNSPLHF	TGCAGCGCCGGGACCTATAATTCACCCCTCCACTTT
TRBV30	-	TRBD2	TRBJ2-3	CAWSVRLRGRARADTQYF	TGTGCCTGGAGTGTACGTCTGCGAGGGAGGGCAAGGGCGGATACGCAGTATTTT
TRBV6-1	-	-	TRBJ1-5	CASSGLKSQPQHF	TGTGCCAGCAGTGGATTGAAGAGTCAGCCCCAGCATTTT
TRBV2	-	-	TRBJ1-6	CASSPERNVWDSPLHF	TGTGCCAGCAGCCCAGAGAGAAATGTATGGGATTCACCCCTCCACTTT
TRBV18	once	TRBD1	TRBJ1-2	CASSRPTGGFGYTF	TGTGCCAGCTCACGACCGACAGGGGGCTTTGGCTACACCTTC
TRBV6-5	-	TRBD1	TRBJ1-2	CASRETGGYGYTF	TGTGCCAGCAGAGAGACAGGGGGCTATGGCTACACCTTC
TRBV6-1	-	-	TRBJ1-1	CASSADRLNTEAFF	TGTGCCAGCAGTGCGGACAGATTGAACACTGAAGCTTTCTTT
TRBV9	once	-	TRBJ2-3	CASSGGVLGTDTQYF	TGTGCCAGCAGCGGAGGGGTCTTGGGGACAGATACGCAGTATTTT
TRBV4-2	-	-	TRBJ2-1	CASSQAPAGNEQFF	TGTGCCAGCAGCCAAGCCCCGGCAGGGAATGAGCAGTTCTTC
TRBV18	-	-	TRBJ2-1	CASSPQAQAGNEQFF	TGTGCCAGCTCACCACAAGCCCAGGCTGGTAATGAGCAGTTCTTC
TRBV19	-	-	TRBJ1-2	CASSPGRPGGYGYTF	TGTGCCAGTAGTCCTGGACGGCCAGGTGGCTATGGCTACACCTTC
TRBV5-1	-	TRBD2	TRBJ2-2	CASRTSGYTGELFF	TGCGCCAGCAGGACTAGCGGATACACCGGGGAGCTGTTTTTT
TRBV11-3	-	-	TRBJ2-5	CASSLSVGGQETQYF	TGTGCCAGCAGCTTATCGGTCGGAGGGCAAGAGACCCAGTACTTC
TRBV5-5	-	-	TRBJ2-7	CASSKEGRYYEQYF	TGTGCCAGCAGCAAGGAGGGCAGGTACTACGAGCAGTACTTC
TRBV7-2	-	TRBD2	TRBJ2-3	CASSSRTSGRTDTQYF	TGTGCCAGCAGCTCCCGGACTAGCGGGAGGACAGATACGCAGTATTTT
TRBV18	few	TRBD1	TRBJ1-5	CASSPRDSLGNQPQHF	TGTGCCAGCTCACCCCGGGACAGTCTGGGCAATCAGCCCCAGCATTTT
TRBV5-4	-	TRBD2	TRBJ2-5	CASTPLAGQVETQYF	TGTGCCAGCACCCCACTAGCGGGACAGGTGGAGACCCAGTACTTC
TRBV28	-	TRBD2	TRBJ2-1	CASSPPAGGRNEQFF	TGTGCCAGCAGCCCTCCAGCGGGAGGCCGCAATGAGCAGTTCTTC
TRBV5-4	-	-	TRBJ2-7	CASSSGGTRSSYEQYF	TGTGCCAGCAGCTCTGGCGGAACTCGAAGCTCCTACGAGCAGTACTTC
TRBV7-9	-	-	TRBJ1-2	CASSQGGAPYGYTF	TGTGCCAGCAGCCAAGGAGGGGCACCCTATGGCTACACCTTC